Listed below are T cell receptor beta chains from one sample, sequenced in a study of blood T cells in healthy people across ages. TCRdb re-analysed the 5' RACE reads in MiXCR, keeping a single row per CDR3 protein. Of approximately 800,000 distinct CDR3 sequences listed, over 45% are singletons. Input material: blood. The receptors here all came from a man aged 30-40 years in good health. Each CDR3 is given with its conserved first and last residue. The D gene is left open where the match is weak. Not all rows give a size; the values are once, few, many and, for expanded clones, a class.

j_call,clone_size,d_call,v_call,cdr3_aa,cdr3_nt
TRBJ1-2,-,-,TRBV20-1,CSASGQRGYTF,TGCAGTGCTAGCGGTCAACGCGGCTACACCTTC
TRBJ2-5,-,-,TRBV20-1,CSARVRSLSTAQYF,TGCAGTGCTAGAGTTAGATCCCTTTCCACGGCGCAGTACTTC
TRBJ1-2,-,-,TRBV28,CASSSRQGQDYGYTF,TGTGCCAGCAGTTCCCGGCAGGGGCAGGACTATGGCTACACCTTC
TRBJ1-5,-,-,TRBV5-1,CASGSEGDNQPQHF,TGCGCCAGCGGTTCTGAGGGGGATAATCAGCCCCAGCATTTT
TRBJ1-6,-,-,TRBV5-5,CASSLVKGLSSPLHF,TGTGCCAGCAGCTTGGTGAAGGGACTTTCATCACCCCTCCACTTT
TRBJ2-7,few,TRBD2,TRBV7-2,CASRLAGGSYEQYF,TGTGCCAGCAGGTTAGCGGGGGGCTCCTACGAGCAGTACTTC
TRBJ1-4,-,TRBD1,TRBV6-5,CASSYMTGAEKLFF,TGTGCCAGCAGTTACATGACAGGGGCCGAAAAACTGTTTTTT
TRBJ2-1,-,TRBD2,TRBV6-2/TRBV6-3,CASSLTSGGAGEQFF,TGTGCCAGCAGTCTAACTAGCGGGGGGGCCGGGGAGCAGTTCTTC
TRBJ2-5,-,-,TRBV21-1,CASSIIETQYF,TGTGCCAGCAGCATAATAGAGACCCAGTACTTC
TRBJ2-5,few,-,TRBV7-2,CASSPAQETQYF,TGTGCCAGCAGCCCGGCCCAAGAGACCCAGTACTTC
TRBJ2-5,-,TRBD1,TRBV14,CASSLRPGQGVEETQYF,TGTGCCAGCAGCCTTCGTCCGGGACAGGGTGTAGAAGAGACCCAGTACTTC
TRBJ1-2,-,-,TRBV21-1,CAIRGQRYGYTF,TGTGCCATTAGGGGGCAAAGATATGGCTACACCTTC
TRBJ2-5,-,-,TRBV6-6,CASRPDRHQETQYF,TGTGCCAGCAGGCCCGACAGACACCAAGAGACCCAGTACTTC
TRBJ2-4,-,-,TRBV7-2,CASSWRGELAKNIQYF,TGTGCCAGCAGCTGGAGGGGGGAGCTAGCCAAAAACATTCAGTACTTC
TRBJ1-5,-,TRBD1,TRBV20-1,CSARQGVGNQPQHF,TGCAGTGCTAGACAGGGGGTGGGCAATCAGCCCCAGCATTTT
TRBJ2-1,-,-,TRBV5-1,CASSLGWGEAAGEQFF,TGCGCCAGCAGCTTGGGTTGGGGGGAGGCAGCAGGTGAGCAGTTCTTC
TRBJ2-3,few,-,TRBV20-1,CSVQRGGDTQYF,TGCAGTGTTCAGAGGGGCGGGGATACGCAGTATTTT
TRBJ2-5,-,-,TRBV7-6,CASSLGGTGTQYF,TGTGCCAGCAGCTTAGGTGGCACCGGGACCCAGTACTTC
TRBJ1-5,-,-,TRBV21-1,CASSSGGMGQPQHF,TGTGCCAGCAGCAGTGGGGGGATGGGGCAGCCCCAGCATTTT
TRBJ2-3,-,TRBD2,TRBV4-3,CASSHLGFGTSGPDTQYF,TGCGCCAGCAGCCATCTCGGATTCGGGACTAGCGGGCCAGATACGCAGTATTTT
TRBJ2-5,few,-,TRBV6-6,CASSPGQKETQYF,TGTGCCAGCAGCCCCGGACAGAAAGAGACCCAGTACTTC
TRBJ2-5,-,TRBD2,TRBV20-1,CSATYSGYQETQYF,TGCAGTGCCACCTATAGCGGGTACCAAGAGACCCAGTACTTC
TRBJ1-5,-,TRBD1,TRBV24-1,CATILDRGINQPQHF,TGTGCCACCATCCTGGACAGGGGGATTAATCAGCCCCAGCATTTT
TRBJ2-1,many,-,TRBV27,CASSSSDWAGEQFF,-
TRBJ1-1,-,-,TRBV12-5,CASGEGRGLGTEAFF,TGTGCTAGTGGAGAAGGGCGGGGGCTGGGGACTGAAGCTTTCTTT
TRBJ2-7,-,TRBD2,TRBV6-5,CASSQGVAGGEQYF,TGTGCCAGCAGTCAAGGGGTAGCGGGCGGCGAGCAGTACTTC
TRBJ2-3,-,TRBD1,TRBV10-3,CATATGDRGYF,TGTGCCACCGCGACAGGGGACCGTGGGTATTTT
TRBJ2-1,few,TRBD2,TRBV12-3/TRBV12-4,CASRLTSEDEQFF,TGTGCCAGCAGACTAACTAGCGAGGATGAGCAGTTCTTC
TRBJ2-1,few,-,TRBV2,CASSEGKGAYNEQFF,TGTGCCAGCAGTGAAGGGAAGGGTGCCTACAATGAGCAGTTCTTC
TRBJ1-6,few,-,TRBV3-1,CASSTQGSSYNSPLHF,TGTGCCAGCAGCACCCAGGGGAGCTCCTATAATTCACCCCTCCACTTT
TRBJ2-6,-,-,TRBV5-5,CASSLAMTNVLTF,TGTGCCAGCAGCTTGGCCATGACCAACGTCCTGACTTTC
TRBJ2-7,-,TRBD1,TRBV20-1,CSVPNRDRGSYEQYF,TGCAGTGTTCCCAACCGGGACAGGGGGTCCTACGAGCAGTACTTC
TRBJ2-1,-,-,TRBV20-1,CSARPPTSWPFNEQFF,TGCAGTGCTAGACCGCCTACTAGTTGGCCTTTCAATGAGCAGTTCTTC
TRBJ1-1,-,-,TRBV27,CASSLWDATEAFF,TGTGCCAGCAGTTTATGGGACGCCACTGAAGCTTTCTTT
TRBJ1-2,-,-,TRBV30,CAQLRGAGYTF,TGTGCTCAATTGCGGGGGGCCGGCTACACCTTC
TRBJ2-2,once,-,TRBV29-1,CSVVFQRDTGELFF,TGCAGCGTTGTGTTCCAGCGGGACACCGGGGAGCTGTTTTTT
TRBJ1-1,-,-,TRBV25-1,CASSGGGAGRSEAFF,TGTGCCAGCAGTGGAGGGGGGGCGGGTCGTTCTGAAGCTTTCTTT
TRBJ2-5,-,-,TRBV6-2/TRBV6-3,CASRPGTPGETQYF,TGTGCCAGCAGACCAGGGACCCCGGGGGAGACCCAGTACTTC
TRBJ1-1,-,TRBD1,TRBV6-4,CASRGQGEAFF,TGTGCCAGCAGAGGACAGGGTGAAGCTTTCTTT
TRBJ2-7,-,TRBD1,TRBV7-2,CASSLMGQVSYEQYF,TGTGCCAGCAGCCTAATGGGACAGGTCTCCTACGAGCAGTACTTC
TRBJ1-1,-,TRBD1,TRBV11-2,CASSHRDRNTEAFF,TGTGCCAGCAGCCACCGGGACAGAAACACTGAAGCTTTCTTT